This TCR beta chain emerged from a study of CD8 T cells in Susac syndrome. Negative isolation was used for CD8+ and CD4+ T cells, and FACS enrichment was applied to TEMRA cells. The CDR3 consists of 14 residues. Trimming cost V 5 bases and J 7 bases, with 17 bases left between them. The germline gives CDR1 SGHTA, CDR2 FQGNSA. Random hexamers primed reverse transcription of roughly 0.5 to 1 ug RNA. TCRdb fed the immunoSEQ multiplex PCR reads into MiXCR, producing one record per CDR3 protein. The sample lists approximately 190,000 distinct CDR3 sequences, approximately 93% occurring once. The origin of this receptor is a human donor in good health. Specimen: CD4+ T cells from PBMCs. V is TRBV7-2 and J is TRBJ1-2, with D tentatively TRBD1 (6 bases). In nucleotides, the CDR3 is TGTGCCAGCAGCCCAGCTGTGGGGGCGGTTGGCTACACCTTC. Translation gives CASSPAVGAVGYTF.